This TCR beta chain was identified during a study of human thymus T cells. In its sample, this clone was seen once. No antigen is known for it. Overall study results and limits: Seemingly biased V and J gene usage marked thymic and blood repertoires.

The protocol was immunoSEQ multiplex PCR, while the TCRdb copy is restricted to in-frame clones and leaves out a portion. The sample carries tens of thousands of clones, around 96% recorded once. CDR1 and CDR2 (germline): SGHAT, FQNNGV. Trimming pared 1 base from V and 4 bases from J, leaving 16 bases between. CDR3 length equals 16 residues. The study used thymus tissue resected during corrective heart surgery. Serving as donors were healthy Finnish infants, each of whom was having open corrective surgery for congenital heart defects. The source material was thymus tissue. The receptor comes from a boy in the first two years of life with a congenital heart defect but otherwise immunologically healthy. The chain couples TRBV11-2 to TRBJ2-5, with D perhaps TRBD2 (5 bases). The CDR3, as DNA: TGTGCCAGCAGCTTAGCCCCCTGGGTAGCGCTAGAGACCCAGTACTTC. Translated: CASSLAPWVALETQYF.